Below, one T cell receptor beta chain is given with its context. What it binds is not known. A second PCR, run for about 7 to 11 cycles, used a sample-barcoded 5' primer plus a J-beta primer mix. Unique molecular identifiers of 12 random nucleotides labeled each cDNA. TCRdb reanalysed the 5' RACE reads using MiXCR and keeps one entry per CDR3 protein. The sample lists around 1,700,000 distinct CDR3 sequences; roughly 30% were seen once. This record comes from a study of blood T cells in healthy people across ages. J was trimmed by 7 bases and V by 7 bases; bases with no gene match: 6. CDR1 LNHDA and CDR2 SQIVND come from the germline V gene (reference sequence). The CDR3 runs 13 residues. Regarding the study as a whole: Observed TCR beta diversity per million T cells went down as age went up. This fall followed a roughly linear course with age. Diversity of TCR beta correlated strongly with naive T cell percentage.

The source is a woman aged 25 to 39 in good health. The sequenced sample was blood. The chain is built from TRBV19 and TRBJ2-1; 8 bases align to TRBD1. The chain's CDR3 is CASNPGGTNEQFF. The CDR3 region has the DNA TGTGCCAGTAACCCAGGGGGCACAAATGAGCAGTTCTTC.